These T cell receptor beta chains were read from a single sample in a study of CD8+CD57+ T cells in acquired aplastic anemia. Using its own MiXCR run on the reads, TCRdb lists one record per CDR3 protein. The sample includes roughly 160,000 distinct CDR3 sequences, more than 45% of them seen just once. Sequencing was carried out using sorted CD4+, CD8+, or CD8+CD57+ T cells (not recorded which) from PBMCs. The source is a human donor with aplastic anemia. The CDR3 runs from the conserved cysteine through the conserved F or W. The order of the fields is V gene, D gene, clone size, J gene, CDR3 DNA, CDR3 protein. D genes are given only for firm matches. Clone size appears in some rows only: once, few, many, or a class for an expanded clone.

v_gene: TRBV4-1
d_gene: .
abundance: once
j_gene: TRBJ2-5
CDR3nt: TGCGCCAGCAGCCAAGAAATGGGACAACCACAAGAGACCCAGTACTTC
CDR3aa: CASSQEMGQPQETQYF

v_gene: TRBV7-2
d_gene: .
abundance: many
j_gene: TRBJ2-7
CDR3nt: TGTGCCAGCAGCCCCCAGGCGGCAGGGTTTATCCTCGAGCAGTACTTC
CDR3aa: CASSPQAAGFILEQYF

v_gene: TRBV5-1
d_gene: .
abundance: .
j_gene: TRBJ2-7
CDR3nt: TGCGCCAGCAGCTTACCCCGGGGAGGCAACGGCGAGCAGTACTTC
CDR3aa: CASSLPRGGNGEQYF

v_gene: TRBV7-9
d_gene: .
abundance: .
j_gene: TRBJ2-7
CDR3nt: TGTGCCAGCAGTTTGAGGCAGGGTTTTGGGGAGCAGTACTTC
CDR3aa: CASSLRQGFGEQYF

v_gene: TRBV24-1
d_gene: TRBD1
abundance: .
j_gene: TRBJ1-2
CDR3nt: TGTGCCACCAGTGATGCGCGGACAGGGGGCTGGGGCGGCTACACCTTC
CDR3aa: CATSDARTGGWGGYTF

v_gene: TRBV10-2
d_gene: .
abundance: .
j_gene: TRBJ1-2
CDR3nt: TGCGCCAGCAGTGAGTCGATAGGACTGAACTATGGCTACACCTTC
CDR3aa: CASSESIGLNYGYTF

v_gene: TRBV20-1
d_gene: .
abundance: many
j_gene: TRBJ2-5
CDR3nt: TGCAGTGTCTTTGACCGAACCCAAGAGACCCAGTACTTC
CDR3aa: CSVFDRTQETQYF

v_gene: TRBV9
d_gene: .
abundance: once
j_gene: TRBJ1-3
CDR3nt: TGTGCCAGCAGCGTAGGACGGGCGTTGGGAAACACCATATATTTT
CDR3aa: CASSVGRALGNTIYF

v_gene: TRBV5-1
d_gene: .
abundance: many
j_gene: TRBJ1-1
CDR3nt: TGCGCCAGCAGCTCGGGAGGTGGGGCTAACACTGAAGCTTTCTTT
CDR3aa: CASSSGGGANTEAFF

v_gene: TRBV12-3/TRBV12-4
d_gene: .
abundance: many
j_gene: TRBJ1-2
CDR3nt: TGTGCCAGCAGTTTAGGAGAGGGGTCGGGCTACACCTTC
CDR3aa: CASSLGEGSGYTF

v_gene: TRBV7-2
d_gene: .
abundance: many
j_gene: TRBJ2-3
CDR3nt: TGTGCCAGCAGCTTTGACAGAGCAGATACGCAGTATTTT
CDR3aa: CASSFDRADTQYF

v_gene: TRBV9
d_gene: TRBD2
abundance: .
j_gene: TRBJ2-5
CDR3nt: TGTGCCAGCAGCGTAGGGACTAGCCGGACAGAGACCCAGTACTTC
CDR3aa: CASSVGTSRTETQYF

v_gene: TRBV5-1
d_gene: TRBD1
abundance: .
j_gene: TRBJ2-2
CDR3nt: TGCGCCAGCAGCTTCTCGGGGACAGGCACCAGGGAGCTGTTTTTT
CDR3aa: CASSFSGTGTRELFF

v_gene: TRBV7-8
d_gene: .
abundance: many
j_gene: TRBJ2-7
CDR3nt: TGTGCCAGCAGCCCCCCTAGGGCAGGGGGGTACGAGCAGTACTTC
CDR3aa: CASSPPRAGGYEQYF

v_gene: TRBV29-1
d_gene: TRBD2
abundance: many
j_gene: TRBJ2-2
CDR3nt: TGCAGCGTTGGGGGCGGGAGTGGGACCGGGGAGCTGTTTTTT
CDR3aa: CSVGGGSGTGELFF

v_gene: TRBV20-1
d_gene: .
abundance: .
j_gene: TRBJ2-6
CDR3nt: TGCAGTGCTAAAGTCGGGGCCAACGTCCTGACTTTC
CDR3aa: CSAKVGANVLTF

v_gene: TRBV25-1
d_gene: .
abundance: .
j_gene: TRBJ1-2
CDR3nt: TGTGCCAGCAGTGAATGGGGGCGGGAGACAGAACTCAGCTACACCTTC
CDR3aa: CASSEWGRETELSYTF

v_gene: TRBV20-1
d_gene: .
abundance: many
j_gene: TRBJ2-2
CDR3nt: TGCAGTGCTAGAGCGCTGGGACTGGGGAACACCGGGGAGCTGTTTTTT
CDR3aa: CSARALGLGNTGELFF

v_gene: TRBV7-2
d_gene: .
abundance: .
j_gene: TRBJ2-5
CDR3nt: TGTGCCAGCAGCCCCGCCTCCCAAGAGACCCAGTACTTC
CDR3aa: CASSPASQETQYF

v_gene: TRBV5-1
d_gene: .
abundance: many
j_gene: TRBJ2-5
CDR3nt: TGCGCCAGCAGCGGTACTACCGCCCAAGAGACCCAGTACTTC
CDR3aa: CASSGTTAQETQYF

v_gene: TRBV5-1
d_gene: .
abundance: many
j_gene: TRBJ1-1
CDR3nt: TGCGCCAGCAGCCCTGCTATGAACACTGAAGCTTTCTTT
CDR3aa: CASSPAMNTEAFF

v_gene: TRBV7-3
d_gene: TRBD1
abundance: many
j_gene: TRBJ2-3
CDR3nt: TGTGCCAGCAGCTTAAAGGGGGCTAGCACAGATACGCAGTATTTT
CDR3aa: CASSLKGASTDTQYF

v_gene: TRBV19
d_gene: .
abundance: .
j_gene: TRBJ1-3
CDR3nt: TGTGCCAGTAGTATCGACCTTAGCTCCGGAAACACCATATATTTT
CDR3aa: CASSIDLSSGNTIYF

v_gene: TRBV19
d_gene: .
abundance: .
j_gene: TRBJ1-2
CDR3nt: TGTGCCAGTAGTTCCGGACAGTATCCTAACTATGGCTACACCTTC
CDR3aa: CASSSGQYPNYGYTF

v_gene: TRBV24-1
d_gene: .
abundance: many
j_gene: TRBJ2-1
CDR3nt: TGTGCCACCAGTGATTTAAGGGGGGCCGCCTACAATGAGCAGTTCTTC
CDR3aa: CATSDLRGAAYNEQFF

v_gene: TRBV7-8
d_gene: .
abundance: many
j_gene: TRBJ1-3
CDR3nt: TGTGCCAGCAGCTTACTCGGACGGAACTCTGGAAACACCATATATTTT
CDR3aa: CASSLLGRNSGNTIYF

v_gene: TRBV10-3
d_gene: TRBD2
abundance: .
j_gene: TRBJ2-7
CDR3nt: TGTGCCATCAGCGGAATTCGGGGGGACTCCTACGAGCAGTACTTC
CDR3aa: CAISGIRGDSYEQYF

v_gene: TRBV10-2
d_gene: .
abundance: .
j_gene: TRBJ2-7
CDR3nt: TGCGCCAGCAGGCTAGAACTCCTCTCCTACGAGCAGTACTTC
CDR3aa: CASRLELLSYEQYF

v_gene: TRBV10-3
d_gene: .
abundance: few
j_gene: TRBJ2-5
CDR3nt: TGTGCCAGCAGTTTCTATACGGAGACCCAGTACTTC
CDR3aa: CASSFYTETQYF

v_gene: TRBV15
d_gene: .
abundance: .
j_gene: TRBJ2-5
CDR3nt: TGTGCCACCAGCAGAGCTGCTAGCGTGGAGACCCAGTACTTC
CDR3aa: CATSRAASVETQYF

v_gene: TRBV20-1
d_gene: TRBD2
abundance: many
j_gene: TRBJ2-7
CDR3nt: TGCAGTGCTTTACTTTCCGGGACTAGCGGGAGCTCCTACGAGCAGTACTTC
CDR3aa: CSALLSGTSGSSYEQYF

v_gene: TRBV9
d_gene: .
abundance: many
j_gene: TRBJ1-2
CDR3nt: TGTGCCAGCAGCCGAGGGGCGTCGGCGAAGGGCTACACCTTC
CDR3aa: CASSRGASAKGYTF

v_gene: TRBV7-3
d_gene: TRBD2
abundance: .
j_gene: TRBJ2-2
CDR3nt: TGTGCCAGCAGCGACGGGACTAAAAAGGCCGGGGAGCTGTTTTTT
CDR3aa: CASSDGTKKAGELFF

v_gene: TRBV18
d_gene: .
abundance: .
j_gene: TRBJ2-7
CDR3nt: TGTGCCAGCTCACCATCTCGTCAGGGATCCTACGAGCGGTACTTC
CDR3aa: CASSPSRQGSYERYF

v_gene: TRBV27
d_gene: .
abundance: many
j_gene: TRBJ2-7
CDR3nt: TGTGCCAGCAGTTCGTCGACACCGCCCGAGCAGTACTTC
CDR3aa: CASSSSTPPEQYF

v_gene: TRBV10-2
d_gene: .
abundance: .
j_gene: TRBJ1-1
CDR3nt: TGCGCCAGCTCTCCAGTCAACACTGAAGCTTTCTTT
CDR3aa: CASSPVNTEAFF

v_gene: TRBV20-1
d_gene: TRBD2
abundance: .
j_gene: TRBJ2-3
CDR3nt: TGCAGTGCTAGAGATCCGGTAGCGGGAGGTAGCACAGATACGCAGTATTTT
CDR3aa: CSARDPVAGGSTDTQYF

v_gene: TRBV10-3
d_gene: .
abundance: many
j_gene: TRBJ1-1
CDR3nt: TGTGCCATCAGAAGAGATATGAACACTGAAGCTTTCTTT
CDR3aa: CAIRRDMNTEAFF

v_gene: TRBV7-6
d_gene: .
abundance: .
j_gene: TRBJ1-6
CDR3nt: TGTGCCAGCAGCTTAGCGGCAGGGTCCTCACCCCTCCACTTT
CDR3aa: CASSLAAGSSPLHF

v_gene: TRBV7-2
d_gene: TRBD1
abundance: .
j_gene: TRBJ2-7
CDR3nt: TGTGCCAGCAGCTTACGAGGGGACAGTTACGAGCAGTACTTC
CDR3aa: CASSLRGDSYEQYF

v_gene: TRBV14
d_gene: TRBD2
abundance: .
j_gene: TRBJ2-7
CDR3nt: TGTGCCAGCAGCCTTCAAGCGGGGGGCTACGAGCAGTACTTC
CDR3aa: CASSLQAGGYEQYF